The clone carrying this T cell receptor (beta chain) has ten or more counts. Its antigen remains unknown. TCRdb itself ran the 5' RACE reads through MiXCR, one entry per CDR3 protein. The sample includes under 1 million distinct CDR3 sequences, approximately 13% of them seen just once. The data derive from a study of identical twins. Notes on the study in general: Among out-of-frame alpha sequences shared by twins, low generation probability occurred in excess. With beta out-of-frame sequences, excess sharing by twins was weaker.

The CDR3 totals 15 residues. V lost 0 bases, J lost 2 bases, and 3 bases stayed unmatched. Per the germline V gene, CDR1 is SGHRS and CDR2 is YFSETQ. Only healthy Caucasians were enrolled as donors. The same specimen was also included in a second study, on yellow fever vaccine responses in identical twins.

Sequencing was performed on PBMCs. This sequence joins TRBV5-1 and TRBJ2-3, with 7 bases lining up with TRBD1. This receptor was taken from a woman aged 18 to 35 in good health. This CDR3 reads CASSLEGGPTDTQYF. The CDR3 nucleotides are TGCGCCAGCAGCTTGGAAGGGGGCCCCACAGATACGCAGTATTTT.